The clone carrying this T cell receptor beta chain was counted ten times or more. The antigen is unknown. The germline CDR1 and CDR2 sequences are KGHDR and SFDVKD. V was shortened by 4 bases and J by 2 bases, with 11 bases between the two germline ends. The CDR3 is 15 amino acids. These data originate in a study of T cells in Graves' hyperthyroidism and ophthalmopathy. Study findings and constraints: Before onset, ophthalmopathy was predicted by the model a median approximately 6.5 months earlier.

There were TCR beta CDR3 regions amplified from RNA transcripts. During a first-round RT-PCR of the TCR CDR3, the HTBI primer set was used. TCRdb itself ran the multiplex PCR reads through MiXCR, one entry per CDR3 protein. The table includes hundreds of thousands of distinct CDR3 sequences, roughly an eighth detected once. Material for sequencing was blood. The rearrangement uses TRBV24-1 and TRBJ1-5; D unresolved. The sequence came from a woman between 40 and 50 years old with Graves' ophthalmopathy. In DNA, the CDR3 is TGTGCCACCAGTGAGCGGGCCTCCGGCAATCAGCCCCAGCATTTT. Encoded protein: CATSERASGNQPQHF.